The following is a T cell receptor beta chain sequence with its context. This CDR3 region has 13 residues. The germline gives CDR1 LNHDA, CDR2 SQIVND (reference sequence). For sequencing, patients were chosen who had shown expansion of CD8+CD57+ cells by flow cytometry. The data originate from a study of CD8+CD57+ T cells in acquired aplastic anemia. Using genomic DNA as the template, TCR beta VDJ and CDR3 profiling was carried out. TCRdb fed the reads into MiXCR, producing one record per CDR3 protein. Among 150,000 to 200,000 distinct CDR3 sequences listed, around half were seen once. The TCR was taken from a human donor with aplastic anemia. The chain joins TRBV19 to TRBJ2-7; the D gene is possibly TRBD2 (7 bases). The specimen sequenced was sorted CD4+, CD8+, or CD8+CD57+ T cells (not recorded which) from PBMCs. The CDR3 is CGTRGGRAGEQYF. In DNA, the CDR3 is TGTGGGACTAGGGGGGGGCGGGCCGGCGAGCAGTACTTC.